A single sample gave rise to the 5 T cell receptor beta chains below, sequenced in a study of regulatory T cells in long-lasting Graves disease. Relying on iRepertoire HTBI primers and Arm-PCR of CDR3 regions, the team built TCR beta libraries. TCRdb passed the multiplex PCR reads through MiXCR, listing each CDR3 protein once. The sample shows about 450,000 distinct CDR3 sequences, about a sixth of them seen only once. Time point meaning: newly diagnosed GD, antithyroid drugs for less than 3 months. The TCR library was made from RNA extracted from PBMCs. The same data also contributed to another study, on T cells in Graves' hyperthyroidism and ophthalmopathy.

The source material was peripheral blood mononuclear cells (PBMCs), sampled at new diagnosis, from a patient treated with antithyroid drugs. The receptors come from a woman aged 30 to 39 with Graves disease.

This clonotype appeared a few times. J is TRBJ2-3 and V is TRBV7-9; a weak D match, TRBD2 (6 bases). Germline CDR1 SEHNR, CDR2 FQNEAQ (reference sequence). V gave up 6 bases and J gave up 0 bases, with 16 bases separating them. The CDR3 spans 16 residues. This CDR3 reads CASSYGGSISTDTQYF. CDR3 DNA sequence: TGTGCCAGCAGTTATGGAGGGTCCATTAGCACAGATACGCAGTATTTT. The full variable domain, in which reference TRBV7-9 and TRBJ2-3 provide the parts outside the CDR3, is DTGVSQNPRHKITKRGQNVTFRCDPISEHNRLYWYRQTLGQGPEFLTYFQNEAQLEKSRLLSDRFSAERPKGSFSTLEIQRTEQGDSAMYLCASSYGGSISTDTQYFGPGTRLTVL.

Many counts were recorded for this clonotype. This chain joins TRBV28 and TRBJ2-1; D remains unclear. CDR3 size: 15 residues. Trimming removed 7 bases from V and 4 bases from J, with 17 bases in between. In germline, CDR1 is MDHEN, CDR2 SYDVKM. The CDR3 DNA sequence: TGTGCCAGCAAGTTCTCCTCAAGCACTTACAATGAGCAGTTCTTC. Translating it yields CASKFSSSTYNEQFF.

This clonotype was seen many times. V and J are TRBV28 and TRBJ2-2, with D possibly TRBD2 on 6 matching bases. Trimming cost V 3 bases and J 4 bases, with 12 bases left between them. Germline V CDR1 and CDR2: MDHEN, SYDVKM. The CDR3 is 15 amino acids. The CDR3 here is CASSFPREPTGELFF. Written as DNA, the CDR3 is TGTGCCAGCAGTTTTCCCCGGGAGCCCACCGGGGAGCTGTTTTTT.

The sample holds many counts of this clonotype. V is TRBV28 and J is TRBJ2-7; a possible D gene is TRBD2 (5 bases). The CDR3 has 13 residues. V was pared by 6 bases and J by 1 base, with 10 bases between. Germline lookup yields CDR1 MDHEN and CDR2 SYDVKM. The CDR3 region is CASRERASYEQYF. The CDR3 DNA sequence: TGTGCCAGCAGGGAGAGGGCTTCCTACGAGCAGTACTTC.

This clonotype was observed at least ten times. The J gene is TRBJ2-5, the V gene TRBV2; TRBD2 matches at 11 bases. Germline V gene data show CDR1 as SNHLY and CDR2 as FYNNEI. The CDR3 spans 15 residues. The V segment lost 11 bases and the J segment 3 bases; nucleotides outside the gene matches: 11. CDR3 loop: CAGRAGTSGEETQYF. In DNA form, the CDR3 reads TGTGCCGGCCGGGCGGGGACTAGCGGAGAAGAGACCCAGTACTTC.